A selection of T cell receptor beta chains follows, all from one sample in a study of tumor and adjacent non-tumor tissue in lung cancer. TCRdb fed the multiplex PCR reads into MiXCR, producing one record per CDR3 protein. The sample carries about 100,000 distinct CDR3 sequences, 55% to 65% recorded once. Sequenced material: distant non-tumor lung tissue. These receptors were taken from a young man with non-small cell lung cancer. Both conserved end residues are part of each CDR3. D genes are given only for firm matches. Expanded clones get a size class; other rows say once, few or many, or leave the size out.

v_gene	abundance	d_gene	j_gene	CDR3nt	CDR3aa
TRBV29-1	-	-	TRBJ2-3	TGCGGCGTTACCCGGCATAGGGAACTGGATACGCAGTATTTT	CGVTRHRELDTQYF
TRBV4-3	many	TRBD2	TRBJ2-3	TGCGCCAGCAGCCAGGAGCGGGGGGGCGCAGATACGCAGTATTTT	CASSQERGGADTQYF
TRBV20-1	-	TRBD2	TRBJ2-5	TGCAGTGCTAGAAGTCTAGCGGGAGCAGAAGAGACCCAATACTTC	CSARSLAGAEETQYF
TRBV20-1	-	-	TRBJ2-7	TGCAATACTAGTGCGACACAATACGAGCAGTACTTC	CNTSATQYEQYF
TRBV7-3	few	TRBD1	TRBJ2-3	TGTGCCAGCAGCCCGACAGGGGGCCAGGGCACAGATACGCAGTATTTT	CASSPTGGQGTDTQYF
TRBV6-5	many	-	TRBJ1-1	TGTGCCACTTCCATGGCGGGGAGAGAAGCTTTCTTT	CATSMAGREAFF
TRBV4-3	many	TRBD1	TRBJ2-6	TGCGCCAGCAGCCGAGACAGGGGGGGGGCCAACGTCCTGACTTTC	CASSRDRGGANVLTF
TRBV7-9	-	-	TRBJ1-1	TGTGCCAGCAGTAGCAGAGGAGTGAACACTGAAGCTATCTTT	CASSSRGVNTEAIF
TRBV11-3	-	-	TRBJ1-6	TGTGCCAGCAGTTTAGGCCCAGCGGAGTCACACCTCCACTTT	CASSLGPAESHLHF
TRBV11-2	-	-	TRBJ2-5	TGTGCGAACAGCTTAGATTGGGTGGGAGAGACCCAGTACTTC	CANSLDWVGETQYF
TRBV7-9	few	TRBD1	TRBJ1-1	TGTGCCAGCAGCTTAGATTCAGGGGGAGATGAAGCTTTCTTT	CASSLDSGGDEAFF
TRBV5-1	-	TRBD1	TRBJ1-2	TGCGCCAGCAGAAACAGGGGCGCAGATGGCTACATCTTC	CASRNRGADGYIF
TRBV4-2	-	-	TRBJ2-2	TGTGCCAGCAGCCCTACTTCTGACAGACCCCCTCTGCCGGCTGGGGAGCTGTTTTTT	CASSPTSDRPPLPAGELFF
TRBV7-8	-	-	TRBJ2-7	TGTGCCAGCAGCTTACCCGTCGGCTATGAGCAGTACTTC	CASSLPVGYEQYF
TRBV6-5	-	TRBD1	TRBJ1-5	TGTGCCAGCAGCACCGGGACAGGGAACGATCAGCCCCAACATTTT	CASSTGTGNDQPQHF